This is a list of T cell receptor beta chains from one sample in a study of cytomegalovirus exposure and HLA in healthy donors. The repertoire was sequenced with immunoSEQ multiplex PCR; TCRdb's copy has only in-frame clones and lacks some. The data contain more than 95,000 clones, around 64% of them seen just once; the ten biggest clones take up 3% to 3.5%. The source material was PBMCs. The receptor set was obtained from a man aged 60 to 75 in good health and CMV-seronegative. Both conserved end residues are part of each CDR3. The D gene is left open where the match is weak. Some rows have no size entry. The others give once, few or many, or a class for an expanded clone.

V gene: TRBV7-3; D gene: -; J gene: TRBJ1-1; clone size: -; CDR3 protein: CASSWGGANTEAFF; CDR3 DNA: TGTGCCAGCAGCTGGGGGGGGGCGAACACTGAAGCTTTCTTT
V gene: TRBV28; D gene: TRBD2; J gene: TRBJ2-3; clone size: -; CDR3 protein: CASSAPGGGTDTQYF; CDR3 DNA: TGTGCCAGCAGTGCCCCGGGAGGGGGGACAGATACGCAGTATTTT
V gene: TRBV6-5; D gene: TRBD1; J gene: TRBJ1-1; clone size: -; CDR3 protein: CASSKTGINTEAFF; CDR3 DNA: TGTGCCAGCAGTAAGACAGGGATAAACACTGAAGCTTTCTTT
V gene: TRBV6-1; D gene: -; J gene: TRBJ1-5; clone size: few; CDR3 protein: CASELSDSAWQPQHF; CDR3 DNA: TGTGCCAGCGAGCTGTCTGACAGCGCATGGCAGCCCCAGCATTTT
V gene: TRBV18; D gene: -; J gene: TRBJ2-6; clone size: -; CDR3 protein: CASSRQDGANVLTF; CDR3 DNA: TGTGCCAGCTCACGACAGGATGGGGCCAACGTCCTGACTTTC
V gene: TRBV28; D gene: TRBD1; J gene: TRBJ2-7; clone size: few; CDR3 protein: CASSPIDRVYEQYF; CDR3 DNA: TGTGCCAGCAGTCCCATAGACAGGGTTTACGAGCAGTACTTC
V gene: TRBV11-2; D gene: -; J gene: TRBJ2-7; clone size: -; CDR3 protein: CASSSLGRRPPYEQYF; CDR3 DNA: TGTGCCAGCAGCTCATTGGGGCGAAGACCTCCCTACGAGCAGTACTTC
V gene: TRBV11-3; D gene: TRBD2; J gene: TRBJ2-3; clone size: -; CDR3 protein: CASSLGGAVDTQYF; CDR3 DNA: TGTGCCAGCAGCTTGGGAGGGGCGGTAGATACGCAGTATTTT
V gene: TRBV29-1; D gene: -; J gene: TRBJ2-3; clone size: -; CDR3 protein: CSVGFGGSTDTQYF; CDR3 DNA: TGCAGCGTCGGGTTTGGCGGGAGCACAGATACGCAGTATTTT
V gene: TRBV19; D gene: TRBD2; J gene: TRBJ2-7; clone size: -; CDR3 protein: CASRPLSQRGGGEQYF; CDR3 DNA: TGTGCCAGTAGACCACTCTCCCAGCGGGGGGGCGGTGAGCAGTACTTC
V gene: TRBV19; D gene: TRBD1; J gene: TRBJ1-3; clone size: -; CDR3 protein: CASSISRTGDFSGNTIYF; CDR3 DNA: TGTGCCAGTAGTATATCCAGGACAGGGGACTTCTCTGGAAACACCATATATTTT
V gene: TRBV7-6; D gene: -; J gene: TRBJ2-3; clone size: -; CDR3 protein: CASSPVVGHSTDTQYF; CDR3 DNA: TGTGCCAGCAGCCCGGTCGTGGGACACAGCACAGATACGCAGTATTTT
V gene: TRBV6-1; D gene: -; J gene: TRBJ1-1; clone size: -; CDR3 protein: CAISGQTNTEAFF; CDR3 DNA: TGTGCCATCAGTGGACAGACGAACACTGAAGCTTTCTTT
V gene: TRBV2; D gene: -; J gene: TRBJ2-2; clone size: -; CDR3 protein: CASSEALVSFPPGELFF; CDR3 DNA: TGTGCCAGCAGTGAAGCGCTAGTCAGCTTTCCCCCCGGGGAGCTGTTTTTT
V gene: TRBV4-2; D gene: -; J gene: TRBJ2-2; clone size: few; CDR3 protein: CASSQGGGPDTGELFF; CDR3 DNA: TGTGCCAGCAGCCAAGGGGGGGGCCCTGACACCGGGGAGCTGTTTTTT
V gene: TRBV5-1; D gene: -; J gene: TRBJ2-3; clone size: -; CDR3 protein: CASKDQGTDTQYF; CDR3 DNA: TGCGCCAGCAAGGATCAGGGCACAGATACGCAGTATTTT
V gene: TRBV11-2; D gene: TRBD1; J gene: TRBJ1-4; clone size: once; CDR3 protein: CASSSRGTGHSNEKLFF; CDR3 DNA: TGTGCCAGCAGCTCTAGGGGGACAGGGCATTCTAATGAAAAACTGTTTTTT
V gene: TRBV7-3; D gene: -; J gene: TRBJ2-1; clone size: -; CDR3 protein: CASGTGVEQFF; CDR3 DNA: TGTGCCAGCGGTACGGGTGTTGAGCAGTTCTTC
V gene: TRBV5-1; D gene: -; J gene: TRBJ1-2; clone size: -; CDR3 protein: CASSLGGQYGYTF; CDR3 DNA: TGCGCCAGCAGCTTGGGGGGCCAGTATGGCTACACCTTC
V gene: TRBV11-2; D gene: -; J gene: TRBJ2-1; clone size: -; CDR3 protein: CASSTGSSSYNEQFF; CDR3 DNA: TGTGCCAGCAGCACCGGGTCCTCCTCCTACAATGAGCAGTTCTTC
V gene: TRBV28; D gene: TRBD1; J gene: TRBJ1-1; clone size: -; CDR3 protein: CASSLYWDRGNTEAFF; CDR3 DNA: TGTGCCAGCAGTTTATACTGGGACAGGGGTAACACTGAAGCTTTCTTT
V gene: TRBV6-5; D gene: TRBD1; J gene: TRBJ2-1; clone size: -; CDR3 protein: CASSSDRGKVNEQFF; CDR3 DNA: TGTGCCAGCAGTTCCGACAGGGGGAAGGTCAATGAGCAGTTCTTC
V gene: TRBV7-9; D gene: -; J gene: TRBJ1-2; clone size: few; CDR3 protein: CASSDSPSYGYTF; CDR3 DNA: TGTGCCAGCAGTGACAGCCCTAGCTATGGCTACACCTTC
V gene: TRBV5-5; D gene: -; J gene: TRBJ1-1; clone size: -; CDR3 protein: CASRESQVHTEAFF; CDR3 DNA: TGTGCCAGCAGAGAATCCCAGGTTCACACTGAAGCTTTCTTT
V gene: TRBV6-6; D gene: -; J gene: TRBJ1-5; clone size: -; CDR3 protein: CASSYVGGNQPQHF; CDR3 DNA: TGTGCCAGCAGTTACGTTGGGGGGAATCAGCCCCAGCATTTT
V gene: TRBV5-1; D gene: TRBD1; J gene: TRBJ1-4; clone size: few; CDR3 protein: CASGDRTNEKLFF; CDR3 DNA: TGCGCCAGCGGGGACAGGACTAATGAAAAACTGTTTTTT
V gene: TRBV19; D gene: -; J gene: TRBJ2-1; clone size: once; CDR3 protein: CASSIGRRFHNEQFF; CDR3 DNA: TGTGCCAGTAGTATCGGGAGAAGATTTCACAATGAGCAGTTCTTC
V gene: TRBV5-1; D gene: TRBD2; J gene: TRBJ2-5; clone size: -; CDR3 protein: CASSPSGGQETQYF; CDR3 DNA: TGCGCCAGCAGCCCTAGCGGGGGCCAAGAGACCCAGTACTTC
V gene: TRBV6-6; D gene: -; J gene: TRBJ2-6; clone size: few; CDR3 protein: CASNDSGSGANVLTF; CDR3 DNA: TGTGCCAGCAACGACAGTGGCTCTGGGGCCAACGTCCTGACTTTC
V gene: TRBV9; D gene: -; J gene: TRBJ2-5; clone size: -; CDR3 protein: CASSRELQETQYF; CDR3 DNA: TGTGCCAGCAGCAGGGAGCTTCAAGAGACCCAGTACTTC
V gene: TRBV5-1; D gene: TRBD2; J gene: TRBJ2-1; clone size: -; CDR3 protein: CASSWGLAGGLVNEQFF; CDR3 DNA: TGCGCCAGCAGCTGGGGACTAGCGGGGGGGCTGGTGAATGAGCAGTTCTTC
V gene: TRBV9; D gene: -; J gene: TRBJ1-2; clone size: -; CDR3 protein: CASSVDPGSYGYTF; CDR3 DNA: TGTGCCAGCAGCGTAGATCCGGGATCCTATGGCTACACCTTC
V gene: TRBV5-1; D gene: TRBD1; J gene: TRBJ2-7; clone size: few; CDR3 protein: CASSLTIQGALSYEQYF; CDR3 DNA: TGCGCCAGCAGCTTGACCATACAGGGGGCCCTTTCCTACGAGCAGTACTTC
V gene: TRBV10-2; D gene: -; J gene: TRBJ1-1; clone size: -; CDR3 protein: CASRLLDMNTEAFF; CDR3 DNA: TGCGCCAGCAGACTCCTTGACATGAACACTGAAGCTTTCTTT
V gene: TRBV5-1; D gene: -; J gene: TRBJ2-5; clone size: -; CDR3 protein: CASSLGGPRLTGTQYF; CDR3 DNA: TGCGCCAGCAGCTTGGGGGGGCCCAGACTCACGGGGACCCAGTACTTC
V gene: TRBV9; D gene: TRBD1; J gene: TRBJ1-1; clone size: -; CDR3 protein: CASSGLTGTEAFF; CDR3 DNA: TGTGCCAGCAGCGGACTGACAGGGACTGAAGCTTTCTTT
V gene: TRBV6-5; D gene: TRBD2; J gene: TRBJ2-5; clone size: -; CDR3 protein: CASSYGAGEETQYF; CDR3 DNA: TGTGCCAGCAGTTACGGGGCGGGGGAAGAGACCCAGTACTTC
V gene: TRBV12-5; D gene: -; J gene: TRBJ2-7; clone size: -; CDR3 protein: CASGFLGPRASSYEQYF; CDR3 DNA: TGTGCTAGTGGTTTTCTAGGCCCCCGCGCGAGCTCCTACGAGCAGTACTTC
V gene: TRBV19; D gene: -; J gene: TRBJ2-2; clone size: once; CDR3 protein: CASSITRANTGELFF; CDR3 DNA: TGTGCCAGTAGTATCACCAGGGCGAACACCGGGGAGCTGTTTTTT
V gene: TRBV10-3; D gene: -; J gene: TRBJ2-2; clone size: -; CDR3 protein: CAMSPYGGPNTGELFF; CDR3 DNA: TGTGCCATGAGTCCCTACGGGGGACCGAACACCGGGGAGCTGTTTTTT
V gene: TRBV25-1; D gene: -; J gene: TRBJ2-3; clone size: -; CDR3 protein: CASSALPGRDSRTDTQYF; CDR3 DNA: TGTGCCAGCAGTGCCCTCCCCGGCCGGGACTCACGCACAGATACGCAGTATTTT
V gene: TRBV30; D gene: TRBD2; J gene: TRBJ2-1; clone size: -; CDR3 protein: CAWSVQRTSGSYNEQFF; CDR3 DNA: TGTGCCTGGAGTGTACAAAGGACTAGCGGGAGTTATAATGAGCAGTTCTTC
V gene: TRBV6-1; D gene: -; J gene: TRBJ2-4; clone size: -; CDR3 protein: CASSELLGAGNIQYF; CDR3 DNA: TGTGCCAGCAGTGAATTATTGGGGGCGGGAAACATTCAGTACTTC
V gene: TRBV11-2; D gene: TRBD1; J gene: TRBJ2-3; clone size: -; CDR3 protein: CASSLGTTGGTDTQYF; CDR3 DNA: TGTGCCAGCAGCTTAGGAACGACAGGGGGCACAGATACGCAGTATTTT
V gene: TRBV11-1; D gene: -; J gene: TRBJ1-1; clone size: -; CDR3 protein: CASSLLGGTEAFF; CDR3 DNA: TGTGCCAGCAGCTTATTGGGGGGCACTGAAGCTTTCTTT